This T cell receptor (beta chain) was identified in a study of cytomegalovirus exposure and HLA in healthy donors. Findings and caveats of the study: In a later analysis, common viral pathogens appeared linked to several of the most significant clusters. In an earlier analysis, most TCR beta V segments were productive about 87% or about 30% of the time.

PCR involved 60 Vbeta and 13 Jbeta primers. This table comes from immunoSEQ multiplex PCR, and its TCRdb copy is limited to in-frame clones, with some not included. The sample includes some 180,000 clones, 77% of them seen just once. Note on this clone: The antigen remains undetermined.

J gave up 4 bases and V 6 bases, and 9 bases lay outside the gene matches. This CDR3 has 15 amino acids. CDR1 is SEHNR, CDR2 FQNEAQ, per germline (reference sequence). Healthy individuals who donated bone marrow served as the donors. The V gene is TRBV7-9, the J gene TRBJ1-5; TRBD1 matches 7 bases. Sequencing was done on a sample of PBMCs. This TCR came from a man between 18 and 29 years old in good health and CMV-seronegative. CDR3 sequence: CASSLTGQPNQPQHF. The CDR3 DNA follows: TGTGCCAGCAGTCTGACGGGACAGCCGAATCAGCCCCAGCATTTT.